Following are 15 T cell receptor beta chains from one sample sequenced in a study of shared clonotypes between healthy human individuals. Repertoires were generated with immunoSEQ multiplex PCR, while TCRdb's copy carries only in-frame clones and drops some. The sample holds some 2,000,000 clones, about 95% seen once. The naive CD8 population came from CD45RO-negative cells selected for CCR7, without terminally differentiated effector memory CD45RA+ cells. Sequencing was done on a sample of naive CD8+ T cells sorted from blood. The origin of the receptors is a man between 18 and 35 years old in good health.

This clone has only one observation. The chain has TRBV5-6 and TRBJ2-7; 10 nucleotides line up with TRBD2. The CDR3 extends over 14 amino acids. Trimming at V came to 4 bases and at J to 3 bases, leaving 4 bases not matched to a gene. From germline, CDR1 is SGHDT and CDR2 YYEEEE. The DNA for the CDR3 is TGTGCCAGCAGCCATAGCGGGAGGAACTACGAGCAGTACTTC. The encoded protein is CASSHSGRNYEQYF.

The chain is built from TRBV30 and TRBJ2-5, with D unclear. Germline V lookup: CDR1 GTSNPN, CDR2 SVGIG (reference sequence). Trimming removed 7 bases at V and 1 base at J, with 10 bases between. The CDR3 runs to 12 residues. CDR3 nucleotides: TGTGCCTTCCAGGATTCCCAAGAGACCCAGTACTTC. It is translated as CAFQDSQETQYF.

V and J are TRBV5-1 and TRBJ2-7; D may correspond to TRBD1 or TRBD2 (7 bases each). Germline lookup yields CDR1 SGHRS and CDR2 YFSETQ. CDR3 length: 13 residues. Between the trimmed V and J ends, which lost 7 bases and 4 bases, there was a span of 15 bases. This CDR3 is CASRSQGGYEQYF. The CDR3 nucleotides are TGCGCCAGCCGAAGCCAGGGGGGGTACGAGCAGTACTTC.

This clone was counted between two and nine times. The chain recombines TRBV4-1 with TRBJ2-7; D not resolved. V was cut by 1 base and J by 5 bases, with 9 bases left in between. The CDR3 is 13 residues long. Looked up from germline, CDR1 is MGHRA and CDR2 is YSYEKL. The CDR3 DNA follows: TGCGCCAGCAGCCAAGGTGTGTGGCACGAGCAGTACTTC. This sequence encodes CASSQGVWHEQYF.

The chain is built from TRBV5-6 and TRBJ2-7; 7 bases match TRBD2. CDR3 length: 15 amino acids. Trimming took 0 bases from V and 2 from J; bases not matched to a gene: 5. The germline V gene has CDR1 SGHDT and CDR2 YYEEEE. The CDR3 reads CASSLGLAFPYEQYF. The CDR3 bases are TGTGCCAGCAGCTTGGGACTAGCTTTCCCCTACGAGCAGTACTTC.

The V gene is TRBV4-1, the J gene TRBJ1-4, with TRBD1 as a possible D gene (6 bases). V lost 3 bases to trimming and J lost 4 bases, with 12 bases between them. The CDR3 is made up of 15 amino acids. CDR1 is MGHRA, CDR2 YSYEKL, per germline. CDR3 nucleotides: TGCGCCAGCAGCCAGGGGGGGCAGGTTAATGAAAAACTGTTTTTT. Translation: CASSQGGQVNEKLFF.

V is TRBV28 and J is TRBJ2-2; no firm D call. Germline CDR1 and CDR2: MDHEN and SYDVKM. The CDR3 covers 14 residues. V shed 2 bases and J shed 3 bases, with 7 bases lying between them. The CDR3 spells CASSLIAYTGELFF. As DNA, the CDR3 is TGTGCCAGCAGTTTAATAGCCTACACCGGGGAGCTGTTTTTT.

The gene calls are TRBV10-2 and TRBJ1-3; TRBD1 aligns across 8 bases. This CDR3 is 14 amino acids long. Germline V lookup: CDR1 WSHSY, CDR2 SAAADI. With 6 bases clipped from V and 9 bases from J, the junction kept 10 bases outside the gene matches. The CDR3 here is CASRLQGEYSTIYF. The CDR3 DNA follows: TGCGCCAGCAGGTTACAGGGGGAGTACAGCACCATATATTTT.

This clone was recorded only once. The CDR3 sequence is CATSLGQGSYEQYF. In nucleotides, the CDR3 is TGTGCCACCAGCCTGGGACAGGGCTCCTACGAGCAGTACTTC. The rearrangement links TRBV15 to TRBJ2-7; 9 bases map to TRBD1. Germline CDR1 LNHNV, CDR2 YYDKDF (reference sequence). The V gene end was trimmed by 5 bases and the J gene end by 0 bases; junction bases not matched to a gene: 2. The CDR3 consists of 14 residues.

The rearrangement joins TRBV7-8 to TRBJ2-3; D is unresolved. The CDR3 contains 15 residues. Germline V CDR1 and CDR2: SGHVS, FQNEAQ. Trimming took 2 bases from V and 3 from J, leaving 12 bases between them. This CDR3 is CASSLNLGYTDTQYF. In nucleotides, the CDR3 is TGTGCCAGCAGCTTAAATCTTGGCTATACAGATACGCAGTATTTT.

The chain joins TRBV28 to TRBJ2-3; 9 nucleotides match TRBD1. CDR1 and CDR2 from the germline V gene are MDHEN and SYDVKM. CDR3 length: 18 amino acids. The J segment lost 2 bases and the V segment lost 9 bases, leaving 18 bases of the junction unmatched. CDR3 sequence (DNA): TGTGCCAGATACTCCTTTTTTAGGGACAGGGATCCCACAGATACGCAGTATTTT. Its translation is CARYSFFRDRDPTDTQYF.

The V gene is TRBV7-9, the J gene TRBJ1-6, with D perhaps matching TRBD1 (5 bases). Germline CDR1 SEHNR, CDR2 FQNEAQ (reference sequence). The ends were cut back, 5 bases at V and 0 bases at J, with 11 bases in the middle. The CDR3 consists of 16 residues. CDR3 nucleotides: TGTGCCAGCAGCCTAGGGACGGCCTCCTATAATTCACCCCTCCACTTT. Translated, it gives CASSLGTASYNSPLHF.

With regard to this clone: Other DNA sequences in this sample translate to the same CDR3. The chain couples TRBV27 to TRBJ2-5; TRBD2 matches 8 bases. V gave up 3 bases and J gave up 5 bases; unmatched junction bases: 5. The germline V gene has CDR1 MNHEY and CDR2 SMNVEV (reference sequence). The CDR3 totals 14 residues. CDR3 in amino acids: CASSLAGGLETQYF. CDR3 DNA sequence: TGTGCCAGCAGTTTGGCGGGGGGCCTTGAGACCCAGTACTTC.

The chain carries TRBV4-1 and TRBJ2-5; D may match TRBD1 or TRBD2 (5 bases each). Germline lookup yields CDR1 MGHRA and CDR2 YSYEKL. V lost 2 bases and J 5 bases, leaving 21 bases between the germline ends. This CDR3 has 17 amino acids. Written as DNA, the CDR3 is TGCGCCAGCAGCCAAACACTTTTCCGGGACCATCGGGAGACCCAGTACTTC. The encoded protein is CASSQTLFRDHRETQYF.

A single count supports this clone. This sample also contains other DNA sequences that code for the same CDR3. This chain links TRBV5-6 with TRBJ2-1; D remains unclear. CDR3 length: 11 amino acids. Trimming removed 2 bases from V and 9 bases from J, with 6 bases in between. The germline CDR1 and CDR2 sequences are SGHDT and YYEEEE. The chain's CDR3 is CASSLGLEQFF. The CDR3 region has the DNA TGTGCCAGCAGCTTAGGGCTTGAGCAGTTCTTC. The complete variable domain, with remaining parts taken from reference TRBV5-6 and TRBJ2-1, reads DAGVTQSPTHLIKTRGQQVTLRCSPKSGHDTVSWYQQALGQGPQFIFQYYEEEERQRGNFPDRFSGHQFPNYSSELNVNALLLGDSALYLCASSLGLEQFFGPGTRLTVL.